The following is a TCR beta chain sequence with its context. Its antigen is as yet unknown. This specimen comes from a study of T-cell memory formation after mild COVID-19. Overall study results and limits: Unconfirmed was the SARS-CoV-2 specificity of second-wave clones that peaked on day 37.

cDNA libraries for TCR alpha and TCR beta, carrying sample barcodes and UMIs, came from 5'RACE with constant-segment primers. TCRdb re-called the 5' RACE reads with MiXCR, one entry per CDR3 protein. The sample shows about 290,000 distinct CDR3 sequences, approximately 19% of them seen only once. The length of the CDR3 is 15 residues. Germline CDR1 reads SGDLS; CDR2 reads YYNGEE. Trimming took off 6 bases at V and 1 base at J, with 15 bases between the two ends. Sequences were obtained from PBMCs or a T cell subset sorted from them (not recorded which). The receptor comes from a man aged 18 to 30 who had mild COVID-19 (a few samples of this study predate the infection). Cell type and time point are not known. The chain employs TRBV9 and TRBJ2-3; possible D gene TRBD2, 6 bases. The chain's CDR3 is CASNRGGTGTDTQYF. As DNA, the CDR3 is TGTGCCAGCAATCGTGGCGGGACTGGCACAGATACGCAGTATTTT.